The present T cell receptor (delta chain) was sequenced within a study of γδ T cells in repeated Plasmodium falciparum infection. Study context: The natural-infection arm compared Malian children under seasonal malaria with matched Australian children.

TCRdb processed the multiplex PCR reads again with the CATT caller. The sample holds 45,000 to 60,000 delta-chain clones, 1.9% seen once. Study outcomes and limitations: Malian children's Vdelta2-negative repertoires appeared more expanded and less diverse than Australians'.

This clone occurred a few times. Antigen specificity is unknown. The protein recorded in TCRdb matches a much larger clone and deviates from this DNA's translation at residue 20, suggesting a read error; the protein here is obtained by translating the DNA. From germline, CDR1 is TSWWSYY and CDR2 QGS. The CDR3 extends over 23 amino acids. Gammadelta T cells were flow-sorted from PBMC into Vgamma9/Vdelta2+ and Vdelta2-negative populations for bulk analysis. The sequence derives from a pool of human donors (malaria-infected and uninfected, not separated). V and J are TRDV1 and TRDJ1, with 7 bases fitting TRDD3. Material for sequencing was gamma-delta T cells from blood. This CDR3 is CALGEKHHPYLTGDPYHTDRLIF. CDR3 DNA: TGCGCTCTTGGGGAAAAACACCACCCCTACTTAACTGGGGATCCATACCACACCGATAGACTCATCTTT.